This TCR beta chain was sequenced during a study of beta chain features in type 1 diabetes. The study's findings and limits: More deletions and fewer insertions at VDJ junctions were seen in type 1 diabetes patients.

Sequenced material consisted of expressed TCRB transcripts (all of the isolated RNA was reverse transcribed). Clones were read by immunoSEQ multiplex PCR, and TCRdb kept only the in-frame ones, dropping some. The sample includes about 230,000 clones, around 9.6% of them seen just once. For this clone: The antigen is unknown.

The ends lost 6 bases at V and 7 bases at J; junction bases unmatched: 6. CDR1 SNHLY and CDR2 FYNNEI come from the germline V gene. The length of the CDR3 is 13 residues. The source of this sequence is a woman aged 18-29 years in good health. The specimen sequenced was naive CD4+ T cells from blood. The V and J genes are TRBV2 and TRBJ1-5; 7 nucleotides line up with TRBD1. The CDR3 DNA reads TGTGCCAGCAGAGATGAGACAGGGCAGCCCCAGCATTTT. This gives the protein CASRDETGQPQHF.